This is a list of T cell receptor beta chains from one sample in a study of shared clonotypes between healthy human individuals. Measured with immunoSEQ multiplex PCR; TCRdb has only the in-frame clones, and not every one. The sample holds 2,500,000 or so clones, 80% to 95% seen once. The sequencing input was naive CD4+ T cells from PBMCs. The receptors shown here come from a young man in good health. Some clones in this sample may be carry-over from other donors' samples. Both conserved end residues are part of each CDR3. D genes are given only for firm matches.

d_call: TRBD1
j_call: TRBJ2-3
v_call: TRBV4-1
cdr3_aa: CASSRAIYRGRSTDTQYF

d_call: -
j_call: TRBJ1-3
v_call: TRBV11-2
cdr3_aa: CASSLRHGGPSGNTIYF

d_call: TRBD1
j_call: TRBJ2-7
v_call: TRBV7-2
cdr3_aa: CASSLSTGGRAYEQYF

d_call: -
j_call: TRBJ1-2
v_call: TRBV28
cdr3_aa: CASSLSGWIGYTF

d_call: -
j_call: TRBJ2-7
v_call: TRBV7-9
cdr3_aa: CASTKMGESYEQYF

d_call: TRBD2
j_call: TRBJ2-7
v_call: TRBV19
cdr3_aa: CASSPRTSGISYEQYF

d_call: -
j_call: TRBJ1-2
v_call: TRBV23-1
cdr3_aa: CASSPRQPANYGYTF

d_call: -
j_call: TRBJ2-3
v_call: TRBV29-1
cdr3_aa: CSVGQGFTDTQYF

d_call: TRBD2
j_call: TRBJ2-7
v_call: TRBV19
cdr3_aa: CASSKIAGSFYEQYF

d_call: TRBD1
j_call: TRBJ2-5
v_call: TRBV19
cdr3_aa: CASSEQRTGTAETQYF

d_call: -
j_call: TRBJ2-7
v_call: TRBV7-2
cdr3_aa: CASSLGRGYEQYF

d_call: -
j_call: TRBJ2-7
v_call: TRBV28
cdr3_aa: CASSLTHSYEQYF

d_call: -
j_call: TRBJ2-7
v_call: TRBV5-6
cdr3_aa: CASSLIGESYEQYF

d_call: -
j_call: TRBJ1-3
v_call: TRBV18
cdr3_aa: CASSIAGGNSGNTIYF

d_call: -
j_call: TRBJ1-1
v_call: TRBV10-3
cdr3_aa: CAISGGGGVTEAFF

d_call: -
j_call: TRBJ2-3
v_call: TRBV6-1
cdr3_aa: CASSEPRALSTDTQYF

d_call: TRBD2
j_call: TRBJ2-3
v_call: TRBV9
cdr3_aa: CASSVGPATSVTDTQYF

d_call: TRBD1
j_call: TRBJ2-7
v_call: TRBV2
cdr3_aa: CASSVAGGRYF

d_call: TRBD1
j_call: TRBJ2-7
v_call: TRBV15
cdr3_aa: CATSRGGQGAEQYF

d_call: -
j_call: TRBJ2-1
v_call: TRBV28
cdr3_aa: CAITGSLGGQGWSYNEQFF

d_call: -
j_call: TRBJ1-1
v_call: TRBV29-1
cdr3_aa: CSVERQFQGMNTEAFF

d_call: -
j_call: TRBJ2-5
v_call: TRBV11-3
cdr3_aa: CASSSGQETQYF

d_call: -
j_call: TRBJ2-5
v_call: TRBV7-3
cdr3_aa: CASSSSGAETQYF

d_call: -
j_call: TRBJ2-5
v_call: TRBV6-1
cdr3_aa: CASSERSGEETQYF

d_call: TRBD2
j_call: TRBJ2-2
v_call: TRBV19
cdr3_aa: CASSMRREGTGELFF

d_call: -
j_call: TRBJ2-7
v_call: TRBV18
cdr3_aa: CASSPGRLTYEQYF

d_call: TRBD2
j_call: TRBJ2-1
v_call: TRBV19
cdr3_aa: CASLPLAGGHHEQFF

d_call: -
j_call: TRBJ2-5
v_call: TRBV6-5
cdr3_aa: CASSRRERETQYF

d_call: -
j_call: TRBJ2-7
v_call: TRBV9
cdr3_aa: CASSVGSGSYEQYF

d_call: -
j_call: -
v_call: TRBV18
cdr3_aa: CASSPTTRNYEQYF

d_call: -
j_call: TRBJ1-4
v_call: TRBV7-6
cdr3_aa: CASSALPTPRGSEKLFF

d_call: -
j_call: TRBJ2-7
v_call: TRBV19
cdr3_aa: CASSPGALTYEQYF

d_call: TRBD2
j_call: TRBJ2-7
v_call: TRBV7-3
cdr3_aa: CASSFAGGTPYEQYF

d_call: TRBD2
j_call: TRBJ2-3
v_call: TRBV5-1
cdr3_aa: CASSSRERVAGDTQYF

d_call: -
j_call: TRBJ2-3
v_call: TRBV25-1
cdr3_aa: CASSEPSGRGGTDTQYF

d_call: -
j_call: TRBJ1-1
v_call: TRBV7-9
cdr3_aa: CASSLGQGTVEAFF

d_call: TRBD1
j_call: TRBJ1-4
v_call: TRBV5-1
cdr3_aa: CASSLVGQLNEKLFF

d_call: -
j_call: TRBJ1-5
v_call: TRBV7-8
cdr3_aa: CASSPTGGGNQPQHF

d_call: -
j_call: TRBJ2-1
v_call: TRBV28
cdr3_aa: CASRYGLNYYNEQFF

d_call: -
j_call: TRBJ2-7
v_call: TRBV7-8
cdr3_aa: CASSLQGPVPGEQYF